This TCR beta chain originates from a study of blood T cell repertoires in COVID-19. About the research overall: From T cells, B-cell-depleted T cells, or PBMCs came the material, which was cDNA or gDNA.

Worth noting for this clone: Distinct nucleotide sequences in the sample also encode this CDR3.

Authors' methods: How many nucleated cells were present was estimated from reference gene primer amplification. Produced via immunoSEQ multiplex PCR; TCRdb's table is partial and in-frame only. That table gives V, J and clone size, and the DNA gave D and trimming. The table lists about 240,000 clones, 86% of them singletons, with more than 9% in the top ten. Input material: peripheral blood. The sequence was collected from a man older than 75 with acute or convalescent COVID-19.

The CDR3 bases are TGTGCCAGCAGCTTGGGGACAGGGCCTTCCTACGAGCAGTACTTC. Translation gives CASSLGTGPSYEQYF. This sequence joins TRBV11-2 and TRBJ2-7, with TRBD1 matching over 9 bases. Germline CDR1 and CDR2: SGHAT and FQNNGV. J was trimmed by 1 base and V by 3 bases; bases with no gene match: 4. The CDR3 length is 15 residues.